This TCR beta chain was sequenced for a study of blood T cell repertoires in COVID-19. Study-wide background: Samples representing acute and convalescent COVID-19 were sourced from the United States, Italy and Spain.

V gave up 6 bases and J gave up 0 bases; unmatched junction bases: 11. This CDR3 is 19 amino acids long. Germline V gene sequence: CDR1 SGHTA, CDR2 FQGTGA. How the authors handled the data: Amplified reference gene primers provided the basis for estimating nucleated cell counts. Libraries were prepared by immunoSEQ multiplex PCR; TCRdb keeps only in-frame clonotypes and omits some of them. Clone size and the V and J calls come from that table; the DNA yielded D and trimming. The sample consists of 55,000 to 75,000 clones, 85% to 90% of them appearing once. The sequenced material came from peripheral blood. J is TRBJ2-5 and V is TRBV7-3; 15 bases fit TRBD2. The TCR was taken from a human donor with active COVID-19. The donor label of this sample is uncertain. The chain's CDR3 is CASSPTGTSGGRYQETQYF. Written as DNA, the CDR3 is TGTGCCAGCAGTCCAACCGGGACTAGCGGGGGGAGGTACCAAGAGACCCAGTACTTC.